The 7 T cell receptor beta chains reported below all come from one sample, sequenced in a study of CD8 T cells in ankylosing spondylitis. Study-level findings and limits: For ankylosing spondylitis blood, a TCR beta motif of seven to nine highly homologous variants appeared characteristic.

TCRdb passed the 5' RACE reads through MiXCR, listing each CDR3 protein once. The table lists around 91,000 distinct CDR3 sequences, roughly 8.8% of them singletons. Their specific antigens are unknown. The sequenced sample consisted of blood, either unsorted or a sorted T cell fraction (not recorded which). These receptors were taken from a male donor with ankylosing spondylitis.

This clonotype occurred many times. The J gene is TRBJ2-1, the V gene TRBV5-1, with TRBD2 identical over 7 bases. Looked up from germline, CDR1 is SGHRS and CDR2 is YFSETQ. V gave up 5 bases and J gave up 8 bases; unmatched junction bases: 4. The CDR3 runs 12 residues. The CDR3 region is CASRAGADEQFF. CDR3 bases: TGCGCCAGCAGGGCGGGAGCGGATGAGCAGTTCTTC.

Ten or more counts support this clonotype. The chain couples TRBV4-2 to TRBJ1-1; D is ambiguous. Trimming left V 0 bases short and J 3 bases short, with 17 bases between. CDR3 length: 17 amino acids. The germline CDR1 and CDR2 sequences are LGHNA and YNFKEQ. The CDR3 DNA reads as TGTGCCAGCAGCCAAGAAACGGCGGGGTGGGAAGACACTGAAGCTTTCTTT. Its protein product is CASSQETAGWEDTEAFF.

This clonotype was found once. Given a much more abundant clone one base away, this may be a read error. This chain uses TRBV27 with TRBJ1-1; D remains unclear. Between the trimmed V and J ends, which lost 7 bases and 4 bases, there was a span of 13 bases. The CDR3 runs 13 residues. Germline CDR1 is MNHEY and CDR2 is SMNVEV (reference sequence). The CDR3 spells CASTEIIGTEAFF. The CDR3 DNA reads TGTGCCAGCACAGAGATCATCGGCACTGAAGCTTTCTTT.

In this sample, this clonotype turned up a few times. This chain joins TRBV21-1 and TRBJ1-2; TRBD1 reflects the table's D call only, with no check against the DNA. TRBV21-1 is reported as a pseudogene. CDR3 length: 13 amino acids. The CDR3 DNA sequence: TGTGCCAGCCTCAGGGGGGCTAACTATGGCTACACCTTC. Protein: CASLRGANYGYTF.

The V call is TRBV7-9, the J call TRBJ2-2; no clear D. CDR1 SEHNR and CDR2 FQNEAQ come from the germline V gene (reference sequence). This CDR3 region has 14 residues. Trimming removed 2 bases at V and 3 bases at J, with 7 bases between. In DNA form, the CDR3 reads TGTGCCAGCAGCTTATCTGTGGACACCGGGGAGCTGTTTTTT. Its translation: CASSLSVDTGELFF.

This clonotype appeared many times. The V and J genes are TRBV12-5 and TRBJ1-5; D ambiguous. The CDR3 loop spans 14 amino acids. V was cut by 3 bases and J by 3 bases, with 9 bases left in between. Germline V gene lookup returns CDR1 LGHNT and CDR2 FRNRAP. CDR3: CASGFFGLNQPQHF. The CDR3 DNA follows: TGTGCTAGTGGTTTTTTCGGCCTCAATCAGCCCCAGCATTTT.

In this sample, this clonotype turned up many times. CDR3 bases: TGTGCCAGCAGCCCGGCTCCCGGGGAGCTGTTTTTT. Translation: CASSPAPGELFF. The V gene is TRBV7-9, the J gene TRBJ2-2; D gene unclear. Germline CDR1 reads SEHNR; CDR2 reads FQNEAQ (reference sequence). The CDR3 is 12 residues long. V lost 5 bases and J 6 bases, leaving 7 bases between the germline ends. Filled out from reference TRBV7-9 and TRBJ2-2, the complete variable domain reads DTGVSQNPRHKITKRGQNVTFRCDPISEHNRLYWYRQTLGQGPEFLTYFQNEAQLEKSRLLSDRFSAERPKGSFSTLEIQRTEQGDSAMYLCASSPAPGELFFGEGSRLTVL.